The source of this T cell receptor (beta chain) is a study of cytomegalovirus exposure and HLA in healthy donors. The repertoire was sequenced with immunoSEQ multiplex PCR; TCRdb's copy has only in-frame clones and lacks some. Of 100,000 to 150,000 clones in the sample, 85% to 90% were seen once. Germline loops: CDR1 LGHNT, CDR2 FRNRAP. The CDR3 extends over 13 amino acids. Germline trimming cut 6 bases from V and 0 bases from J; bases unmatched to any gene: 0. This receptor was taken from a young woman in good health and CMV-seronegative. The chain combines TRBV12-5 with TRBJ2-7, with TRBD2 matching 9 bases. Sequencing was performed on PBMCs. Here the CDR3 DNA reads TGTGCTAGTGGGACTAGCGGCTCCTACGAGCAGTACTTC. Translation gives CASGTSGSYEQYF.